This T cell receptor beta chain was observed in a study of blood T cell repertoires in COVID-19. Study details: Both acute and convalescent COVID-19 samples were obtained from the United States, Italy and Spain. T cells, B-cell-depleted T cells, or PBMCs supplied cDNA or gDNA.

Trimming took 2 bases from V and 3 from J, leaving 16 bases between them. CDR3 length: 15 residues. The germline gives CDR1 SQVTM, CDR2 ANQGSEA. Per the authors' pipeline: Reference gene primer amplification in the assay estimated nucleated cell counts. TCRdb's copy holds only in-frame clones and misses some; the assay was immunoSEQ multiplex PCR. That table furnishes V, J and clone size, whereas the DNA furnished D and trimming. The sample gives some 150,000 clones, around 82% of which show up once; over 10% is in the top ten. This chain uses TRBV29-1 with TRBJ1-2; a weak D match, TRBD1 (5 bases). The TCR was taken from a man aged 60 to 69 with active or convalescent COVID-19. What was sequenced was peripheral blood. CDR3 protein: CSVEKGTGVDYGYTF. The CDR3 DNA is TGCAGCGTTGAAAAAGGGACGGGGGTCGACTATGGCTACACCTTC. The full variable domain, in which reference TRBV29-1 and TRBJ1-2 provide the parts outside the CDR3, is SAVISQKPSRDICQRGTSLTIQCQVDSQVTMMFWYRQQPGQSLTLIATANQGSEATYESGFVIDKFPISRPNLTFSTLTVSNMSPEDSSIYLCSVEKGTGVDYGYTFGSGTRLTVV.